This T cell receptor (beta chain) was retrieved from a study of cytomegalovirus exposure and HLA in healthy donors. In the PCR, 60 Vbeta and 13 Jbeta primers were used. Profiled with immunoSEQ multiplex PCR; TCRdb holds only in-frame clones, not every one. The table shows 100,000 to 150,000 clones, with more than 65% occurring only once. About this clone: The target antigen is unknown.

V lost 4 bases and J lost 0, with 14 bases in between. In germline, CDR1 is SGHDT, CDR2 YYEEEE. The CDR3 runs 16 residues. Whole-study results and caveats: TCR sequences were mostly rare, though some public TCRs occurred in many donors.

V is TRBV5-6 and J is TRBJ2-1; TRBD2 might be the D (5 bases). This clonotype originated in a woman aged 55-69 years in good health and CMV-seropositive. The sample consisted of PBMCs. The CDR3 DNA is TGTGCCAGCAGCGCGGACTGGGCGAGCTCCTACAATGAGCAGTTCTTC. As protein: CASSADWASSYNEQFF.